The present T cell receptor (beta chain) was sequenced within a study of tumor-infiltrating lymphocytes in primary liver carcinoma. Overall study results and limits: Overlap between tumor regions exceeded overlap of tumor with adjacent tissue or blood.

There are a few counts of this clonotype. Antigen specificity is unknown. Both RNA and DNA were isolated together from around 20-30 mg of bulk tissue that had not been sorted. Patients in the cohort were treatment-naive and living with chronic HBV infection. Germline CDR1 is SNHLY and CDR2 is FYNNEI. There are 14 residues in the CDR3. Trimming cost V 5 bases and J 8 bases, with 16 bases left between them. The investigators made TCR beta cDNA from approximately 0.5 ug total RNA, using a constant-region primer. Each TCR beta library was derived from three nested multiplex PCR rounds that employed slightly modified ARM-PCR. The two initial PCR rounds, around 11 cycles each, used TRBV1-TRBV30 forward and C-beta reverse primers. MiXCR, applied by TCRdb to the multiplex PCR reads, yields one record per CDR3 protein. There are tens of thousands of distinct CDR3 sequences in the sample; roughly 74% occur only once, and 35% to 40% lies in the top ten.

The sequence was obtained from a man aged 35-49 years with primary liver carcinoma and hepatitis B virus infection. Sample: tumor-adjacent normal liver tissue. This chain uses TRBV2 with TRBJ2-4; the D gene is possibly TRBD2 (6 bases). CDR3 region: CASSQTSASDIQYF. The CDR3 coding sequence is TGTGCCAGCAGTCAGACTAGTGCGAGTGACATTCAGTACTTC.